This T cell receptor beta chain derives from a study of cytomegalovirus exposure and HLA in healthy donors. Study overall: Early released data comprised tens of millions of unique TCRs from HLA-typed donors. Broader study findings: Researchers catalogued roughly 150 TCR beta chains as cytomegalovirus-associated.

The primer mix had 60 Vbeta and 13 Jbeta primers. The data were produced by immunoSEQ multiplex PCR, yet TCRdb's version contains in-frame clones alone and is incomplete. Among some 81,000 clones listed, approximately 77% were seen once. Trimming stripped 1 base from V and 9 bases from J, with 15 bases between. Germline CDR1 is MNHNS and CDR2 is SASEGT. The CDR3 extends over 14 amino acids. Turning to this clone: Its cognate antigen is unknown.

This clonotype was sampled from a woman aged 40 to 50 in good health and CMV-seropositive. The sequencing sample was made of PBMCs. V is TRBV6-1 and J is TRBJ1-1; D unresolved. The CDR3 protein is CASSEGGATQKAFF. The CDR3, as DNA: TGTGCCAGCAGTGAAGGGGGAGCCACTCAGAAAGCTTTCTTT.